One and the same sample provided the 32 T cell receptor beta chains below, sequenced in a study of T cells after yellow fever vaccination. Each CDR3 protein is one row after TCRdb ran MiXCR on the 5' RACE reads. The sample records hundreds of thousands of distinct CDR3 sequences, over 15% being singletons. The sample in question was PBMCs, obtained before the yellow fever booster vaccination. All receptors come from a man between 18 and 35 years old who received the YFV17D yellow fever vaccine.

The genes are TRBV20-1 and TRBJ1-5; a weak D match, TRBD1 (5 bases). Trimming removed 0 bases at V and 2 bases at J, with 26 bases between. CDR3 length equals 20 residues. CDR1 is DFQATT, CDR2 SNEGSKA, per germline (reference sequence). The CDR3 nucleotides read TGCAGTGCTAGAGACTACCTACAGGAAATTTCTCGCAGGGGCAATCAGCCCCAGCATTTT. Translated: CSARDYLQEISRRGNQPQHF.

CDR3: CASSLSYSGTVSYEQYF. CDR3 DNA: TGTGCCAGCAGCTTAAGTTACTCCGGGACAGTATCCTACGAGCAGTACTTC. The rearrangement links TRBV7-2 to TRBJ2-7; 7 nucleotides align to TRBD1. This CDR3 has 17 amino acids. J was trimmed by 1 base and V by 2 bases; bases with no gene match: 11. CDR1 is SGHTA and CDR2 is FQGNSA in the germline V gene.

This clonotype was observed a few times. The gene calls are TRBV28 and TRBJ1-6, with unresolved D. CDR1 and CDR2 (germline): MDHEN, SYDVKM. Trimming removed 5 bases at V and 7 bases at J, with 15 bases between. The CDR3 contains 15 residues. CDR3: CASSLPGFVNSPLHF. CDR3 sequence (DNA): TGTGCCAGCAGTCTCCCGGGGTTCGTGAATTCACCCCTCCACTTT.

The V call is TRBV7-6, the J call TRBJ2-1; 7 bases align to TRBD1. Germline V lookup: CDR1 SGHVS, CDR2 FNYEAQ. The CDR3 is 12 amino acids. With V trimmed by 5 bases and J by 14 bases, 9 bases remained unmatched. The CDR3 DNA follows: TGTGCCAGCAGCGCATACAGGGGAAGGGAGTTCTTC. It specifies CASSAYRGREFF.

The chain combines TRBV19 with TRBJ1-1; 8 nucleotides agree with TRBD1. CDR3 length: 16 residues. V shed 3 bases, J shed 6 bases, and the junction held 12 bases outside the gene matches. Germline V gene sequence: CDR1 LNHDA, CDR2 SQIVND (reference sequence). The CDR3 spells CASSIRTGRIGAEAFF. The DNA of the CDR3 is TGTGCCAGTAGTATCAGGACAGGGAGAATCGGCGCTGAAGCTTTCTTT.

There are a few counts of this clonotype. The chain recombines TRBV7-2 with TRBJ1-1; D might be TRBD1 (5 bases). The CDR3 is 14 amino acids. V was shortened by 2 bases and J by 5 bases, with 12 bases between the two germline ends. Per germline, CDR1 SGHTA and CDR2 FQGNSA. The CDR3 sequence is CASSLFGRETEAFF. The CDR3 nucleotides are TGTGCCAGCAGCTTATTCGGCAGGGAAACTGAAGCTTTCTTT.

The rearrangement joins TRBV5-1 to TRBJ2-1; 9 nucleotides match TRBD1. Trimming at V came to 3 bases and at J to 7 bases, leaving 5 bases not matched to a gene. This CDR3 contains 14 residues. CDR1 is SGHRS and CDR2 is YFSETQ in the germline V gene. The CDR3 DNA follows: TGCGCCAGCAGCTGGGGGGACAGGGAGAATGAGCAGTTCTTC. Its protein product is CASSWGDRENEQFF.

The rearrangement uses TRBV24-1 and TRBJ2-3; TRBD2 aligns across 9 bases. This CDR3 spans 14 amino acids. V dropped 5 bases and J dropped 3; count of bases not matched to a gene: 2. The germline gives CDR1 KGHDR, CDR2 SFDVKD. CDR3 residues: CATSGLAGTDTQYF. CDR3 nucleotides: TGTGCCACCAGTGGTCTAGCGGGGACAGATACGCAGTATTTT.

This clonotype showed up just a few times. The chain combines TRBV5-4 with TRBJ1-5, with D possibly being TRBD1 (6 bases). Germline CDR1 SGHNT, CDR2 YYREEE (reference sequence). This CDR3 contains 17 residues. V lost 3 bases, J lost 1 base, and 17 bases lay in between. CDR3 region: CASSSQGRGLSNQPQHF. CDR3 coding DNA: TGTGCCAGCAGCTCCCAGGGCAGGGGACTGAGCAATCAGCCCCAGCATTTT.

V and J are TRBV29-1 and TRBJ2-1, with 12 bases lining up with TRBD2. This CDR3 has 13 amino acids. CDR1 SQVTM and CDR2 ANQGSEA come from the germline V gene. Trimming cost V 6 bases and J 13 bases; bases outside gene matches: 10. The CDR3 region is CSVAGPSGREQFF. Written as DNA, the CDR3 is TGCAGCGTCGCCGGGCCTAGCGGGAGGGAACAGTTCTTC.

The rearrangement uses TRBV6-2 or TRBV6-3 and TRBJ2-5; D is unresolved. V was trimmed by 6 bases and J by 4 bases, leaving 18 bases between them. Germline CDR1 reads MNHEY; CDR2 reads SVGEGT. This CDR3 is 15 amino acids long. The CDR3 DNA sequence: TGTGCCAGCAGGCCTCGATGGGATCGCAGAGAGACCCAGTACTTC. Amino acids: CASRPRWDRRETQYF.

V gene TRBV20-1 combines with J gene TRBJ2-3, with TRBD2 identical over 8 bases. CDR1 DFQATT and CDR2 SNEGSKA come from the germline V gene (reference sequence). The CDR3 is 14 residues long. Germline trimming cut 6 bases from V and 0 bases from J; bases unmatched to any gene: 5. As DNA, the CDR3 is TGCAGTGCCGGGGCGGGGGGCAGCACAGATACGCAGTATTTT. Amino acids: CSAGAGGSTDTQYF.

CDR3 residues: CASSLERADYEQYF. CDR3 nucleotide sequence: TGTGCCAGCAGCCTAGAGCGGGCCGATTACGAGCAGTACTTC. The chain combines TRBV5-4 with TRBJ2-7, with D tentatively TRBD2 (6 bases). The germline V gene has CDR1 SGHNT and CDR2 YYREEE (reference sequence). Trimming took off 4 bases at V and 4 bases at J, with 15 bases between the two ends. The CDR3 is 14 residues long. Full variable domain (rest looked up from reference TRBV5-4 and TRBJ2-7): ETGVTQSPTHLIKTRGQQVTLRCSSQSGHNTVSWYQQALGQGPQFIFQYYREEENGRGNFPPRFSGLQFPNYSSELNVNALELDDSALYLCASSLERADYEQYFGPGTRLTVT.

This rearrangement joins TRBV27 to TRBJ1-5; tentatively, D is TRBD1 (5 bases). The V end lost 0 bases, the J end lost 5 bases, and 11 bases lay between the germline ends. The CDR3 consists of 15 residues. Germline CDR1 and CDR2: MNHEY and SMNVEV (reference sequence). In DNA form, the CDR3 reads TGTGCCAGCAGTTTATCTTCAGGGTTGGATCAGCCCCAGCATTTT. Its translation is CASSLSSGLDQPQHF.

The CDR3 bases are TGTGCCAGCAGCCTTGGAGGCTGGACCTACAATGAGCAGTTCTTC. It encodes CASSLGGWTYNEQFF. This chain joins TRBV11-1 and TRBJ2-1; a weak D match, TRBD2 (5 bases). This CDR3 is built from 15 residues. Per germline, CDR1 SGHAT and CDR2 FQDESV (reference sequence). Trimming left V 5 bases short and J 2 bases short, with 13 bases between.

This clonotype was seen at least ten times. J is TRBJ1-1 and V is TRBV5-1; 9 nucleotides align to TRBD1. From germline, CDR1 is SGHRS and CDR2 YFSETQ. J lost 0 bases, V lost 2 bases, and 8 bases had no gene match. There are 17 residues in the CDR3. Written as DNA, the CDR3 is TGCGCCAGCAGCTTAGACCCACAGGGGGCCCTGAACACTGAAGCTTTCTTT. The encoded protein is CASSLDPQGALNTEAFF.

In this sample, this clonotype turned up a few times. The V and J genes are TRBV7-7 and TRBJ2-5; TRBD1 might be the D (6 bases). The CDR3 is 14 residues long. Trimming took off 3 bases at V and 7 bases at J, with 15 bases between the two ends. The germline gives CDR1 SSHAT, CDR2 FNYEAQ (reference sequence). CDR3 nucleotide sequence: TGTGCCAGCAGCTTCGGACAGCCTGGCGGGACCCAGTACTTC. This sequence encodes CASSFGQPGGTQYF.

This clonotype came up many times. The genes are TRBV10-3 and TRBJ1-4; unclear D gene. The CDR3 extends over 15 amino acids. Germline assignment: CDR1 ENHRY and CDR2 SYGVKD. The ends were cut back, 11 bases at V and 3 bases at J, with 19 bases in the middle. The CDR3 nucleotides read TGTGCCGCTGGGAACAGCCTACGATCTAATGAAAAACTGTTTTTT. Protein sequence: CAAGNSLRSNEKLFF.

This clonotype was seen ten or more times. The CDR3 DNA sequence: TGCAGCGGTACCGGGACAGTGAACACTGAAGCTTTCTTT. Protein sequence: CSGTGTVNTEAFF. This chain joins TRBV29-1 and TRBJ1-1; 7 positions match TRBD1. This CDR3 region has 13 residues. Germline V gene sequence: CDR1 SQVTM, CDR2 ANQGSEA. Trimming removed 7 bases from V and 0 bases from J; junction bases left unmatched: 5.

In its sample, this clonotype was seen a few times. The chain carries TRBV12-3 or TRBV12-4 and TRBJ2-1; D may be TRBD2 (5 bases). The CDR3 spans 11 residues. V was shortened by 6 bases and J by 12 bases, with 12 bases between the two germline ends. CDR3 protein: CASSLGSGQFF. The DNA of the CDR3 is TGTGCCAGCAGCTTGGGGAGTGGGCAGTTCTTC.

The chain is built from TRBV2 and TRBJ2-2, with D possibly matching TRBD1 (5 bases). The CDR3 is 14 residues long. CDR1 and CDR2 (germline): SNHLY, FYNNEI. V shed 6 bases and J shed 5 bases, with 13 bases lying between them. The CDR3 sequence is CASRWEGATGELFF. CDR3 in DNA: TGTGCCAGCAGATGGGAAGGGGCAACCGGGGAGCTGTTTTTT. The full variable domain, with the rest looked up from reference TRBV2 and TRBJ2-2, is EPEVTQTPSHQVTQMGQEVILRCVPISNHLYFYWYRQILGQKVEFLVSFYNNEISEKSEIFDDQFSVERPDGSNFTLKIRSTKLEDSAMYFCASRWEGATGELFFGEGSRLTVL.

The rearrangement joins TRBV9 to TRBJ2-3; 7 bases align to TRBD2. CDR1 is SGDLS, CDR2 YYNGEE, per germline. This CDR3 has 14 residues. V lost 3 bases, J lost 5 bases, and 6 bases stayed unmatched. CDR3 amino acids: CASSALGGIDTQYF. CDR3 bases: TGTGCCAGCAGCGCGTTGGGGGGGATAGATACGCAGTATTTT.

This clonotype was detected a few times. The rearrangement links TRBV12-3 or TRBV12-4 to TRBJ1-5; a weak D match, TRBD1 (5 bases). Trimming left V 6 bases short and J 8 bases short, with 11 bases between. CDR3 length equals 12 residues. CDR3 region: CASRRTWEPQHF. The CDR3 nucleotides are TGTGCCAGCAGGAGGACATGGGAGCCCCAGCATTTT.

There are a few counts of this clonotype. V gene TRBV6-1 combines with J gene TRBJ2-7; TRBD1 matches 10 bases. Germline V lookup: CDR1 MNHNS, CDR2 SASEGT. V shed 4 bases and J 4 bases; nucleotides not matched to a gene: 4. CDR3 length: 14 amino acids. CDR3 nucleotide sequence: TGTGCCAGCAGTGCTACGGGACAGGGGTACGAGCAGTACGTC. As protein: CASSATGQGYEQYV.

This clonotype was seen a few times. The CDR3 DNA reads TGTGCCACCAGCAGAGGAGACAGCGCAGCTTGGGAGACCCAGTACTTC. It codes for CATSRGDSAAWETQYF. V usage is TRBV15 and J usage is TRBJ2-5; TRBD1 might be the D (5 bases). The CDR3 has 16 amino acids. Germline CDR1 is LNHNV and CDR2 is YYDKDF (reference sequence). The V and J ends lost 1 base and 5 bases respectively, with 17 bases between them.

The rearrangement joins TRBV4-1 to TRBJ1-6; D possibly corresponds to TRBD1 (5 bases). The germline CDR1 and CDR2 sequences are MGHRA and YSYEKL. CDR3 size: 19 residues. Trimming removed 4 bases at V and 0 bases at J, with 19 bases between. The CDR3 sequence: CASSPRGRGGSSYNSPLHF. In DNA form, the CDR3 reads TGCGCCAGCAGCCCCCGCGGACGTGGGGGGAGCTCCTATAATTCACCCCTCCACTTT.

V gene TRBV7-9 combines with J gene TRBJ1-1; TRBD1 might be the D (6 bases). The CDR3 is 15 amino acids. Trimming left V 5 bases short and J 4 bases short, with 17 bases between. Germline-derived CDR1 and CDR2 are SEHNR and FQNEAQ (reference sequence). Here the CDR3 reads CASSQERGGITEAFF. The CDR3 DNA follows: TGTGCCAGCAGCCAAGAAAGGGGGGGAATCACTGAAGCTTTCTTT.

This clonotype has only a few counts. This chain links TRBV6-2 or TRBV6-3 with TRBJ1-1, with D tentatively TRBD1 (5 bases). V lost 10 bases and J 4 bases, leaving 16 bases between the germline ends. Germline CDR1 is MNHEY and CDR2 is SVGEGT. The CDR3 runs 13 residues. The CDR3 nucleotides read TGTGCCACCGCATGGGGGTCTAGCACTGAAGCTTTCTTT. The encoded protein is CATAWGSSTEAFF.

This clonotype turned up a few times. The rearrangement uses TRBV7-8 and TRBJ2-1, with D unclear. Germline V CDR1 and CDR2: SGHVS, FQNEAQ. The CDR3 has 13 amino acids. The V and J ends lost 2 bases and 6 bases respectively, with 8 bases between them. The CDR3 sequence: CASSLPVPNEQFF. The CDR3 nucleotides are TGTGCCAGCAGCTTACCAGTCCCCAATGAGCAGTTCTTC.

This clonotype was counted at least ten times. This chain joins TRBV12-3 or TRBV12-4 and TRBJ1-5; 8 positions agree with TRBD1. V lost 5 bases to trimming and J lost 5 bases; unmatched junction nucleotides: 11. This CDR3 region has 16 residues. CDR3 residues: CASSDTTGVKDQPQHF. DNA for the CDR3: TGTGCCAGCAGTGATACGACAGGGGTCAAGGATCAGCCCCAGCATTTT.

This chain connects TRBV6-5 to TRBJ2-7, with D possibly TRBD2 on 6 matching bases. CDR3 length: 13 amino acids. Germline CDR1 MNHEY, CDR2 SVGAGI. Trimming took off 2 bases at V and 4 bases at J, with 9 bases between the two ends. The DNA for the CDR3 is TGTGCCAGCAGTTACGGGGGGTTGTACGAGCAGTACTTC. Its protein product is CASSYGGLYEQYF.

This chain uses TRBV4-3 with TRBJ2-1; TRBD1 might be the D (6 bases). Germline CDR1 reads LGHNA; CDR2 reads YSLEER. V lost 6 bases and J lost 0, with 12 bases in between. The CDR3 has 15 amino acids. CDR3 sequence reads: CASRKDSSSYNEQFF. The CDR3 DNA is TGCGCCAGCAGGAAGGACAGCAGCTCCTACAATGAGCAGTTCTTC.